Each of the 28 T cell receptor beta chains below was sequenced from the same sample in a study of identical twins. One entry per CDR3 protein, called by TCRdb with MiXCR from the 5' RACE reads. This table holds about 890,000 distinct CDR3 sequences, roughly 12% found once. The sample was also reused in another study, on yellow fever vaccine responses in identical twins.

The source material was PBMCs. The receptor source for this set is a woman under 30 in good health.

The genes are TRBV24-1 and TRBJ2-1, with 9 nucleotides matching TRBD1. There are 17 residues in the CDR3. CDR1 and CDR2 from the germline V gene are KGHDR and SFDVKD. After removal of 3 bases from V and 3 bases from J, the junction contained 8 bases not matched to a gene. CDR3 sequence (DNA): TGTGCCACCAGTGATGGGCAGGGGGACAGGGACTACAATGAGCAGTTCTTC. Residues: CATSDGQGDRDYNEQFF.

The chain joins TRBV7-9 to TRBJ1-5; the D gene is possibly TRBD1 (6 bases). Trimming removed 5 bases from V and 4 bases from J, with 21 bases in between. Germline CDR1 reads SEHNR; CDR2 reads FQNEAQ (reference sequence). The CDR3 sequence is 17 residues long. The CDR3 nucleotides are TGTGCCAGCAGCCTGGGAGCAGGGGATATAAGAAATCAGCCCCAGCATTTT. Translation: CASSLGAGDIRNQPQHF.

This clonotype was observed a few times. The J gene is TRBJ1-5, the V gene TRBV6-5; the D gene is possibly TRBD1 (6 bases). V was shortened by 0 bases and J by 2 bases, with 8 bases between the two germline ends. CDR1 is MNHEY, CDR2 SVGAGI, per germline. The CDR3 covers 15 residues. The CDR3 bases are TGTGCCAGCAGTTACTCTCGGACAGGCAATCAGCCCCAGCATTTT. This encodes CASSYSRTGNQPQHF.

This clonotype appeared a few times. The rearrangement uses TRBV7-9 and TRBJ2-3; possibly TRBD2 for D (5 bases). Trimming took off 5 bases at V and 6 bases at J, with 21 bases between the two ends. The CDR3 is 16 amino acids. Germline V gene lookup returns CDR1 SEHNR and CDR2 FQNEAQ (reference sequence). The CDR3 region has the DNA TGTGCCAGCAGCCTAGGTTGGTCGGGAACTTTGGATACGCAGTATTTT. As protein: CASSLGWSGTLDTQYF.

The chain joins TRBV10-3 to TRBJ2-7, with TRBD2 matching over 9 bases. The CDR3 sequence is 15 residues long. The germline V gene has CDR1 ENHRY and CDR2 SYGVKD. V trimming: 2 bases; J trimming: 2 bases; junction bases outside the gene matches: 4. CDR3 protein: CAISERREGPYEQYF. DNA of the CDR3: TGTGCCATCAGTGAGCGGCGGGAGGGTCCCTACGAGCAGTACTTC.

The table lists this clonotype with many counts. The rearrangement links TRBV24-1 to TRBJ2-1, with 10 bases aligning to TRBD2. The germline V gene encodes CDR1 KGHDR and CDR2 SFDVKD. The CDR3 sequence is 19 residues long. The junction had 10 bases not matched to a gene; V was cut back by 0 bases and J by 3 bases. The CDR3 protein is CATSDLKGRTSGNYNEQFF. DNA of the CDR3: TGTGCCACCAGTGATTTGAAGGGTAGGACTAGCGGAAACTACAATGAGCAGTTCTTC.

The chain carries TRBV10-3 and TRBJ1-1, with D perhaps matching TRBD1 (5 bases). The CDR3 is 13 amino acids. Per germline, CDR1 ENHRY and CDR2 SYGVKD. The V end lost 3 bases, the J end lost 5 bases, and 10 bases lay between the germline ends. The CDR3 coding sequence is TGTGCCATCAGTGACAGGGTTCAGACTGAAGCTTTCTTT. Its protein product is CAISDRVQTEAFF.

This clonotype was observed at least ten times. As DNA, the CDR3 is TGTGCCACCAGTGATTCCTTGCCCGGACCGGTAGAAGATGAGAATGACACCATATATTTT. It is translated as CATSDSLPGPVEDENDTIYF. The gene calls are TRBV24-1 and TRBJ1-3; the D is unclear. V was pared by 2 bases and J by 8 bases, with 30 bases between. Germline-derived CDR1 and CDR2 are KGHDR and SFDVKD. The CDR3 is 20 residues long.

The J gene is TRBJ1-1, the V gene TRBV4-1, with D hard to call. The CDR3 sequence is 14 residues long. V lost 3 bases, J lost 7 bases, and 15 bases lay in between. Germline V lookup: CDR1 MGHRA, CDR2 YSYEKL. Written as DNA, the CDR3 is TGCGCCAGCAGCCAGGGAGAGGGCGCCTATGAAGCTTTCTTT. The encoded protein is CASSQGEGAYEAFF.

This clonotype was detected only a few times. The CDR3 loop is CASSLSSETYRNYEQYV. CDR3 DNA sequence: TGTGCCAGCAGCCTCAGCAGCGAAACCTACAGAAACTACGAGCAGTACGTC. The rearrangement links TRBV11-2 to TRBJ2-7, with D uncertain. CDR3 size: 17 residues. CDR1 is SGHAT, CDR2 FQNNGV, per germline. V lost 5 bases, J lost 3 bases, and 23 bases lay in between.

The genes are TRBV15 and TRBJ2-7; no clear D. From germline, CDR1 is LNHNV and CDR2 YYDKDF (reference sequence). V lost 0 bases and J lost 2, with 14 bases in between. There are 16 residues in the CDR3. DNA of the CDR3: TGTGCCACCAGCAGAGAAGAAATCGGCGGAGCCTACGAGCAGTACTTC. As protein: CATSREEIGGAYEQYF.

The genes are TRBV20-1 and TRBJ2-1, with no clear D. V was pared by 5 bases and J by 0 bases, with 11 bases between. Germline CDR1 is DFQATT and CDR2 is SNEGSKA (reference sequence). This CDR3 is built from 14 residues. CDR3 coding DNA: TGCAGTGCTGGCGGCGGTGACTCCTACAATGAGCAGTTCTTC. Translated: CSAGGGDSYNEQFF.

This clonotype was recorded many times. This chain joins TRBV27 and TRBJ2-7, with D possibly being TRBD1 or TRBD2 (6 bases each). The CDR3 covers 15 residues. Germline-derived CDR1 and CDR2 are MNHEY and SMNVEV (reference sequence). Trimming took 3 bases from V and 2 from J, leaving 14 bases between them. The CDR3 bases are TGTGCCAGCAGTTTGGTGGCAGGGGAGGCCTACGAGCAGTACTTC. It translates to CASSLVAGEAYEQYF.

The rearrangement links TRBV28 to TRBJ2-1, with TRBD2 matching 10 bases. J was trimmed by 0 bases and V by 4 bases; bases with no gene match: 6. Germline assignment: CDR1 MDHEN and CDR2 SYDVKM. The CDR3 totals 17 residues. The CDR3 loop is CASSYGSGGFSYNEQFF. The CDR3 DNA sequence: TGTGCCAGCAGTTATGGTAGCGGGGGGTTCTCCTACAATGAGCAGTTCTTC.

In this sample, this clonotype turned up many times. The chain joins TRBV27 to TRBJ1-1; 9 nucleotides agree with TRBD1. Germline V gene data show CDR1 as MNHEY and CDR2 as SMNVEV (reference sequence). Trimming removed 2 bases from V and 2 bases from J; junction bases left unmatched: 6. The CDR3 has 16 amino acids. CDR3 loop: CASSLNGQGPNTEAFF. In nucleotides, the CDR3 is TGTGCCAGCAGTTTAAATGGACAGGGGCCCAACACTGAAGCTTTCTTT.

The CDR3 nucleotides are TGTGCCATCAGTGAGACCCCTGGGGGTACAACTAATGAAAAACTGTTTTTT. This codes for CAISETPGGTTNEKLFF. The rearrangement links TRBV10-3 to TRBJ1-4; D might be TRBD1 (5 bases). Germline V gene data show CDR1 as ENHRY and CDR2 as SYGVKD. The length of the CDR3 is 17 residues. Trimming pared 2 bases from V and 0 bases from J, leaving 13 bases between.

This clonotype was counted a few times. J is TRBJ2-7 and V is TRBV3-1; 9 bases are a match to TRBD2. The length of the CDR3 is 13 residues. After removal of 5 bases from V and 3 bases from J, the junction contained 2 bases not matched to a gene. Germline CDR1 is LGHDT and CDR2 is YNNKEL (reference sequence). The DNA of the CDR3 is TGTGCCAGCAGCGGGACTAGCCGCTACGAGCAGTACTTC. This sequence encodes CASSGTSRYEQYF.

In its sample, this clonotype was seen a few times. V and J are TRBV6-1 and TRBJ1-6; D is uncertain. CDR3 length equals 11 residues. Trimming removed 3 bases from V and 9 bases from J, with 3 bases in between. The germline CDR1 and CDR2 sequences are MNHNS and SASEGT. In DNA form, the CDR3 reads TGTGCCAGCAGTGAGTCTTCACCCCTCCACTTT. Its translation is CASSESSPLHF.

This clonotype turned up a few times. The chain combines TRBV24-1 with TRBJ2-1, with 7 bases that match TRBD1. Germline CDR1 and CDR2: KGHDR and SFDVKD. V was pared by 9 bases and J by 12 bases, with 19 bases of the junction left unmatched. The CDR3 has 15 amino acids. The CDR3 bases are TGTGCCACCGCTTTTGGCGACAGGGTGTTTGCTGGGCAGTTCTTC. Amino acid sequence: CATAFGDRVFAGQFF.

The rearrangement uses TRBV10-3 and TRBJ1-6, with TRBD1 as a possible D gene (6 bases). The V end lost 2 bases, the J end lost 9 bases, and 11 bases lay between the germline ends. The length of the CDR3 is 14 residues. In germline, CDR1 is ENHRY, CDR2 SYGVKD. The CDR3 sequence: CAISEIGGGSPLHF. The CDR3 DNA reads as TGTGCCATCAGTGAGATCGGGGGCGGTTCACCCCTCCACTTT.

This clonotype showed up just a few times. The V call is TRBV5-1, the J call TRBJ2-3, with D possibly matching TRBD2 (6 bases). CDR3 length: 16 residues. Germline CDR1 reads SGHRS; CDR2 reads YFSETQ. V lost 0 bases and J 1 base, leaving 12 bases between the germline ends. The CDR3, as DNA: TGCGCCAGCAGCTTGGGAGGATCTAGCGGCACAGATACGCAGTATTTT. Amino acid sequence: CASSLGGSSGTDTQYF.

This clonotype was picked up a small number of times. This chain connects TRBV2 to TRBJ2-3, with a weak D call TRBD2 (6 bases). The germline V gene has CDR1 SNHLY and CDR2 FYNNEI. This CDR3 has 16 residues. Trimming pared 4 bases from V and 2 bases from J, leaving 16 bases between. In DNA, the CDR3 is TGTGCCAGCAGTGGATCAGGCGGGGACTCCACAGATACGCAGTATTTT. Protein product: CASSGSGGDSTDTQYF. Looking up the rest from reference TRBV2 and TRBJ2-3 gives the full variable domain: EPEVTQTPSHQVTQMGQEVILRCVPISNHLYFYWYRQILGQKVEFLVSFYNNEISEKSEIFDDQFSVERPDGSNFTLKIRSTKLEDSAMYFCASSGSGGDSTDTQYFGPGTRLTVL.

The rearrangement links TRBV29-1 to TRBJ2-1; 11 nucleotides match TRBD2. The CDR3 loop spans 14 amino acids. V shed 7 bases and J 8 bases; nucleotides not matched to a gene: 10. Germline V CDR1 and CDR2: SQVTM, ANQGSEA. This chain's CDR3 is CSAETGTSGDEQFF. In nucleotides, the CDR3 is TGCAGCGCTGAGACCGGGACTAGCGGAGATGAGCAGTTCTTC.

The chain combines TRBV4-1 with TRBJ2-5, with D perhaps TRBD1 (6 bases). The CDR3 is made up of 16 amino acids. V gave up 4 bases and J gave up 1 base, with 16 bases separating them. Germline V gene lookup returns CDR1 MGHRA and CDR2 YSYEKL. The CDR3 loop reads CASSLALTGFQETQYF. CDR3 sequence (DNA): TGCGCCAGCAGCCTAGCGTTGACAGGATTCCAAGAGACCCAGTACTTC.

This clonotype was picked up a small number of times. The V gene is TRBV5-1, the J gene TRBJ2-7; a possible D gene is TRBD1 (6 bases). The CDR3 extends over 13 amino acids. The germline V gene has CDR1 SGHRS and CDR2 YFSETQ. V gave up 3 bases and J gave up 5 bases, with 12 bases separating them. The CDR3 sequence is CASSYRVGDEQYF. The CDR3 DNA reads TGCGCCAGCAGCTACAGGGTTGGCGACGAGCAGTACTTC.

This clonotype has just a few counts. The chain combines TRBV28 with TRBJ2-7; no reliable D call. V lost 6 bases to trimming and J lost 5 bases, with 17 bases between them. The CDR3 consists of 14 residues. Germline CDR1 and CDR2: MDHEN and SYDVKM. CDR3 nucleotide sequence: TGTGCCAGCAGCCAATTATCGCCCGAAGACGAGCAGTACGTC. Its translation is CASSQLSPEDEQYV.

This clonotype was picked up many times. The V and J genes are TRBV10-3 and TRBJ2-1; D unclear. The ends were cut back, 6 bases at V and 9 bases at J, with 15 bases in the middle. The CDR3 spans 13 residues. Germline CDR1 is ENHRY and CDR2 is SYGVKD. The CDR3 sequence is CAIREPDAAEQFF. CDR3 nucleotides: TGTGCCATCAGGGAACCTGACGCAGCTGAGCAGTTCTTC.

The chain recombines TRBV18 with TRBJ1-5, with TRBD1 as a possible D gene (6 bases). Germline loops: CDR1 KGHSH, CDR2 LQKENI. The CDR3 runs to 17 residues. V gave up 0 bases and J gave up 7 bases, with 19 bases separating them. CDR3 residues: CASSPPGSSQGYQPQHF. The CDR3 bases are TGTGCCAGCTCACCACCGGGTTCCAGCCAGGGGTACCAGCCCCAGCATTTT.